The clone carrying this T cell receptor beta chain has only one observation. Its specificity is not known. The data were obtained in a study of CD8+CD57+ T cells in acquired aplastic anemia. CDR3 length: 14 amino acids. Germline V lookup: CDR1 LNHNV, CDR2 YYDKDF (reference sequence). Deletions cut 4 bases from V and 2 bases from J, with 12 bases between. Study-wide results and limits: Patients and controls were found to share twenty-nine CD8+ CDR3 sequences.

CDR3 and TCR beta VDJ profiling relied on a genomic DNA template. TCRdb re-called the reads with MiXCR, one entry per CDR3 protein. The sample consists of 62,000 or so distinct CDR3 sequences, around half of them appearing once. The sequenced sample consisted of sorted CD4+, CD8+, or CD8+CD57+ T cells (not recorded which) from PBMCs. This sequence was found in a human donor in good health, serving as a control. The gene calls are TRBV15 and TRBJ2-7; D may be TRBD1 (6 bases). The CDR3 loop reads CATSTWDTPYEQYF. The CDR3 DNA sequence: TGTGCCACCAGCACCTGGGACACCCCCTACGAGCAGTACTTC.